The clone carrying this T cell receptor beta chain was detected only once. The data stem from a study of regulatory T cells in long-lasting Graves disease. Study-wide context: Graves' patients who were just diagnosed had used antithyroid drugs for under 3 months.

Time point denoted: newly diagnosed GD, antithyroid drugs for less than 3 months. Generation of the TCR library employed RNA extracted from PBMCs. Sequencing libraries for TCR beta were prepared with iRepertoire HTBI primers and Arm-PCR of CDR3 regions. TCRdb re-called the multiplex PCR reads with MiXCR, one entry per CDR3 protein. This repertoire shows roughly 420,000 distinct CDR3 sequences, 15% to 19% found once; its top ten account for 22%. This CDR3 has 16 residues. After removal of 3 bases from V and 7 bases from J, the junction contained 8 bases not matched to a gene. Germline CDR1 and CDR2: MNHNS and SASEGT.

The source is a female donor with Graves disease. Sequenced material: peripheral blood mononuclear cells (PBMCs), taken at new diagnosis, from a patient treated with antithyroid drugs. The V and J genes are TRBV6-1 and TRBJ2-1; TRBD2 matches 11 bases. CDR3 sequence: CASSEIAGGPKNEQFF. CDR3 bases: TGTGCCAGCAGTGAGATAGCGGGGGGGCCGAAAAATGAGCAGTTCTTC.